What follows is one T cell receptor (beta chain) and its context. The table came from immunoSEQ multiplex PCR; TCRdb's copy has only in-frame clones and leaves some out. The sample contains about 69,000 clones, over 60% of which appear only once. The cohort excluded patients with autoimmune disease history or systemic immunosuppression. This entry comes from a study of OX40 agonist ivuxolimab in advanced cancers. At the level of the study: Every 2 weeks, patients received ivuxolimab intravenously, dosed at 0.01 to 10 mg/kg. Age averaged around 58 years (range roughly 23 to 79), and 70% to 85% were male. Allowance was made for prior anti-PD-1, anti-PD-L1 or anti-CTLA-4 therapy, and about 44% had some.

Per the germline V gene, CDR1 is LNHDA and CDR2 is SQIVND (reference sequence). V dropped 3 bases and J dropped 5 bases, with 10 bases sitting between them. This CDR3 is 14 amino acids long. This chain joins TRBV19 and TRBJ2-2; maybe TRBD2 (6 bases). This sequence originates from an adult with an advanced solid tumor such as melanoma, head and neck, liver or kidney cancer. The sequenced sample was CD4+ or CD8+ T cells sorted from blood, obtained in a trial of the OX40 agonist ivuxolimab. CDR3: CASSIMGGTGELFF. The CDR3 DNA sequence: TGTGCCAGTAGTATCATGGGGGGTACCGGGGAGCTGTTTTTT.